The entry that follows covers one TCR beta chain sequence. No antigen is known for it. No base quality values were provided; no much bigger clone lies one nucleotide off. At one collaborating source in Seattle, patients were enrolled during active infection and were followed longitudinally through the course of disease. Each collaborating institution followed its own protocols to collect whole blood in K2EDTA tubes. For TCRbeta analysis, collaborators shipped samples as frozen whole blood, isolated PBMCs, or DNA extracted from either of those sample types. The sample originates from a study of blood T cell repertoires in COVID-19 (dated by TCRdb to the early 2020s). Context from the whole study: Collaborator samples came from the United States, Italy and Spain and covered acute and convalescent phases of COVID-19. The material from the prospective study consisted of cDNA or gDNA derived from T cells, B-cell-depleted T cells, or PBMCs. The dataset comprised deeply sampled blood TCRbeta repertoires from subjects exposed to, actively infected with, or recovered from COVID-19. A freely available public database, intended as a resource for researchers studying the immune response to SARS-CoV-2, is where the repertoires were released. Samples were obtained from the ongoing ImmuneRACE study (first 160 participants) and from approximately 1,200 subjects provided by 6 global collaborators. Sample metadata almost always included a de-identified subject ID, COVID-19 status, age in years and sex. Where available, HLA class I and class II types were taken from metadata supplied by the sample provider and were not determined by assay-based typing. Overall results and qualifications from the work: Clinical and demographic metadata were provided uncurated, with the amount varying by source and participant.

The immunoSEQ Assay, a bias-controlled multiplex PCR, was used to amplify TCRbeta CDR3 regions from genomic DNA. The paper's data handling went like this. Within the assay, amplification of reference gene primers was used to estimate how many nucleated cells each sample contained. Sequence reads were collapsed and filtered to measure the absolute abundance of every unique TCRbeta CDR3 rearrangement. For each sample, productive Simpson clonality was calculated as the square root of Simpson's diversity index across productive rearrangements. TCRdb holds this immuneACCESS table with in-frame rearrangements only. Some clones are missing; in checked studies, unresolved V genes explain under half, and the rest has no known cause. The V and J calls and clone size come from that table; D and trimming were worked out from the DNA. In all, the sample holds about 180,000 clones, and around 86% of those were seen once. The top ten clones comprise less than 10% of the sample.

The sample taken for sequencing was peripheral blood. This receptor was identified in a woman aged 70-85 years with COVID-19, enrolled during active disease.

Here the CDR3 is given as CASGRTSNNEQFF. At the DNA level, the sequence is TGTGCCAGCGGTCGGACATCCAACAATGAGCAGTTCTTC. The rearranged chain carries TRBV5-5 and TRBJ2-1; the best D guess is TRBD1, with 5 bases matching. Spanning cysteine to phenylalanine, the CDR3 consists of 13 amino acids. Only the CDR3 portion is preserved as DNA: 39 bases, with reading frame beginning at the first base. According to the germline V gene (reference sequence), CDR1 reads SGHKS and CDR2 reads YYEKEE. V is pared back by 7 bases and J by 5 bases, with 13 bases lying between the germline termini.